This T cell receptor beta chain emerged from a study of blood T cell repertoires in COVID-19. TCRdb's copy holds only in-frame clones and misses some; the assay was immunoSEQ multiplex PCR. The sample holds under 300,000 clones; about 88% are singletons and the top ten take about 2.1%. This CDR3 region has 14 residues. V was trimmed by 4 bases and J by 3 bases, leaving 11 bases between them. Germline lookup yields CDR1 SGHDT and CDR2 YYEEEE. Material for sequencing was peripheral blood. The sequence was obtained from a woman aged 35 to 49 who had recovered from COVID-19. This sequence joins TRBV5-6 and TRBJ2-4; perhaps TRBD2 as D (6 bases). CDR3: CASSPGEDKNIQYF. In DNA, the CDR3 is TGTGCCAGCAGCCCGGGGGAGGACAAAAACATTCAGTACTTC.